This T cell receptor (beta chain) was recorded in a study of control samples from healthy donors and cancer patients. The data were produced by immunoSEQ multiplex PCR, yet TCRdb's version contains in-frame clones alone and is incomplete. The table lists about 190,000 clones, with roughly 2% in the top ten. V was clipped by 1 base and J by 3 bases, with 7 bases between them. This CDR3 region has 13 residues. Germline CDR1 SNHLY, CDR2 FYNNEI. The source material was blood. The chain employs TRBV2 and TRBJ2-7; no firm D call. This TCR derives from a woman between 25 and 40 years old in good health. As DNA, the CDR3 is TGTGCCAGCAGTGAAGGGGCGCGCTACGAGCAGTACTTC. This encodes CASSEGARYEQYF.